This T cell receptor (beta chain) originates from a study of vaccination effects on CD4 cells after COVID-19. V lost 4 bases and J lost 0; bases outside the gene matches: 6. In germline, CDR1 is SGHRS, CDR2 YFSETQ. The CDR3 has 18 amino acids. Clones were sequenced by immunoSEQ multiplex PCR, and TCRdb holds only the in-frame ones, with some missing. The sample records roughly 15,000 clones, over 60% being singletons. A remark on this clone: What it recognizes is unknown.

Within the ViraFEST assay, antigen-specific CD4+ T cells underwent expansion with viral peptide pools prior to sequencing. Following an approximately ten-day culture, CD4+ T cells were purified. Study outcomes and limitations: By a late point after vaccination, infection- and vaccine-induced clones had shrunk markedly through clonal contraction.

This clonotype was sampled from a human donor who received a COVID-19 vaccine. The specimen comprised CD4+ T cells from PBMCs cultured with HCoV-229E spike peptides, sampled before COVID-19 vaccination. V gene TRBV5-1 combines with J gene TRBJ2-6, with TRBD1 identical over 11 bases. For the CDR3, the DNA is TGCGCCAGCAGCGGATCCGGGACAGGGGGCTCTGGGGCCAACGTCCTGACTTTC. Protein sequence: CASSGSGTGGSGANVLTF. The full variable domain, with the rest looked up from reference TRBV5-1 and TRBJ2-6, is KAGVTQTPRYLIKTRGQQVTLSCSPISGHRSVSWYQQTPGQGLQFLFEYFSETQRNKGNFPGRFSGRQFSNSRSEMNVSTLELGDSALYLCASSGSGTGGSGANVLTFGAGSRLTVL.